These T cell receptor beta chains were read from a single sample in a study of control samples from healthy donors and cancer patients. TCRdb's copy holds only in-frame clones and misses some; the assay was immunoSEQ multiplex PCR. This sample carries 190,000 or so clones, 85% to 95% of them seen once, and the ten largest clones take around 1.6%. The sample was blood. The source of these receptors is a man between 18 and 29 years old in good health. The CDR3 runs from the conserved cysteine through the conserved F or W. A D gene is named only where the DNA matches it firmly. Size tells how often a clone was seen (once, few, many) or the class of an expanded clone, and some rows leave it out.

NA	TRBV19	NA	TRBJ1-5	CASSAQQDQPQHF	TGTGCCAGTAGTGCACAACAGGATCAGCCCCAGCATTTT
NA	TRBV6-1	TRBD2	TRBJ2-5	CASSEGGTILETQYF	TGTGCCAGCAGTGAAGGGGGGACTATTCTGGAGACCCAGTACTTC
once	TRBV5-5	TRBD2	TRBJ2-3	CASSLAGGPFHSTDTQYF	TGTGCCAGCAGCTTGGCGGGGGGGCCTTTCCATAGCACAGATACGCAGTATTTT
once	TRBV10-3	NA	TRBJ1-1	CAIGSGETEAFF	TGTGCCATCGGAAGCGGTGAGACTGAAGCTTTCTTT
once	TRBV7-2	NA	TRBJ1-1	CASSLKFMGYTEAFF	TGTGCCAGCAGCTTAAAATTTATGGGGTACACTGAAGCTTTCTTT
NA	TRBV7-3	TRBD1	TRBJ2-3	CASSPSHPGQLQYF	TGTGCCAGCAGCCCGTCCCACCCGGGACAGTTGCAGTATTTT
NA	TRBV7-9	TRBD1	TRBJ2-5	CASSSRQGVETQYF	TGTGCCAGCAGCTCACGACAGGGCGTAGAGACCCAGTACTTC
NA	TRBV9	NA	TRBJ2-4	CASSVGKEENQYF	TGTGCCAGCAGCGTAGGGAAGGAGGAGAATCAGTACTTC
NA	TRBV29-1	NA	TRBJ2-7	CSVEGDGTYEQYF	TGCAGCGTTGAAGGGGACGGGACCTACGAGCAGTACTTC
NA	TRBV12-3/TRBV12-4	NA	TRBJ2-1	CASSLQENNEQFF	TGTGCCAGCAGTTTACAGGAGAACAATGAGCAGTTCTTC
NA	TRBV14	NA	TRBJ1-6	CASSPRSPENSPLHF	TGTGCCAGCAGCCCCCGATCCCCTGAAAATTCACCCCTCCACTTT
NA	TRBV19	TRBD1	TRBJ1-1	CASRGRQGLGTEAFF	TGTGCCAGTAGGGGGAGACAGGGTTTGGGCACTGAAGCTTTCTTT
NA	TRBV6-1	TRBD2	TRBJ2-2	CASSEALAGAANTGELFF	TGTGCCAGCAGTGAAGCGCTAGCGGGGGCCGCGAACACCGGGGAGCTGTTTTTT
NA	TRBV5-3	TRBD1	TRBJ2-1	CARSSRDSYNEQFF	TGTGCCAGAAGCTCCCGGGACAGCTACAATGAGCAGTTCTTC
NA	TRBV6-5	NA	TRBJ1-1	CASRLSTMEAFF	TGTGCCAGCAGATTAAGCACGATGGAAGCTTTCTTT
NA	TRBV2	TRBD1	TRBJ1-4	CASTWGQGHEKLFF	TGTGCCAGCACCTGGGGACAGGGGCATGAAAAACTGTTTTTT
NA	TRBV29-1	TRBD1	TRBJ2-5	CSVEGVRGQETQYF	TGCAGCGTTGAAGGTGTCAGGGGGCAAGAGACCCAGTACTTC
NA	TRBV7-9	NA	TRBJ2-7	CASSLGITYEQYF	TGTGCCAGCAGCTTAGGCATTACGTACGAGCAGTACTTC
NA	TRBV18	TRBD2	TRBJ2-3	CASSPPGLAGTDTQYF	TGTGCCAGCTCACCACCAGGACTAGCGGGGACAGATACGCAGTATTTT
NA	TRBV19	TRBD1	TRBJ2-7	CASSIDRQGGYEQYF	TGTGCCAGTAGTATAGACCGACAGGGGGGCTACGAGCAGTACTTC
NA	TRBV28	TRBD2	TRBJ2-1	CASSQRGGKLEQFF	TGTGCCAGCAGCCAGCGGGGGGGTAAACTTGAGCAGTTCTTC
NA	TRBV5-1	NA	TRBJ1-4	CASSLDLGVTNEKLFF	TGCGCCAGCAGCTTGGATTTGGGGGTAACTAATGAAAAACTGTTTTTT
NA	TRBV5-5	TRBD2	TRBJ2-5	CASSLSRGGSETQYF	TGTGCCAGCAGCTTGTCACGCGGGGGATCGGAGACCCAGTACTTC
NA	TRBV7-6	TRBD1	TRBJ1-6	CASSERQGNSPLHF	TGTGCCAGCAGCGAGAGACAGGGGAATTCACCCCTCCACTTT
NA	TRBV18	NA	TRBJ1-2	CASSPGEGDGYTF	TGTGCCAGCTCACCAGGGGAAGGGGATGGCTACACCTTC
NA	TRBV9	NA	TRBJ2-3	CASGPTVRATQYF	TGTGCCAGCGGCCCCACAGTTCGGGCTACGCAGTATTTT
NA	TRBV9	NA	TRBJ1-4	CASSGTRGLFF	TGTGCCAGCAGCGGAACGCGGGGACTGTTTTTT
NA	TRBV27	TRBD1	TRBJ2-1	CASSTRRTGVHNEQFF	TGTGCCAGCAGTACCCGGAGGACAGGGGTGCACAATGAGCAGTTCTTC
NA	TRBV29-1	TRBD1	TRBJ1-6	CSVRDSTDSPLHF	TGCAGCGTTCGGGACAGTACGGATTCACCCCTCCACTTT
NA	TRBV12-3/TRBV12-4	NA	TRBJ1-2	CASSSDRAYGYTF	TGTGCCAGCAGTTCCGACAGAGCCTATGGCTACACCTTC
NA	TRBV7-2	TRBD2	TRBJ2-3	CASSAAGGRSTDTQYF	TGTGCCAGCAGCGCAGCGGGGGGGCGAAGCACAGATACGCAGTATTTT
NA	TRBV5-1	NA	TRBJ2-7	CASSLVGDRALEQYF	TGCGCCAGCAGCTTGGTCGGAGATCGGGCTTTGGAGCAGTACTTC
NA	TRBV29-1	TRBD1	TRBJ2-2	CSVGGTGGTGELFF	TGCAGCGTGGGGGGGACAGGGGGCACCGGGGAGCTGTTTTTT
NA	TRBV10-2	NA	TRBJ1-1	CASREGPSNTEAFF	TGCGCCAGCAGGGAGGGACCCTCGAACACTGAAGCTTTCTTT
NA	TRBV30	NA	TRBJ1-2	CAWSVRRPFYGYTF	TGTGCCTGGAGTGTACGCAGGCCCTTCTATGGCTACACCTTC
NA	TRBV27	TRBD2	TRBJ2-3	CASSSGRGDTDTQYF	TGTGCCAGCAGTTCCGGGAGGGGAGACACAGATACGCAGTATTTT
NA	TRBV19	NA	TRBJ1-4	CASSNRGEKLFF	TGTGCCAGTAGTAACCGGGGGGAAAAACTGTTTTTT
NA	TRBV5-4	TRBD2	TRBJ2-6	CASSWEGRGAGANVLTF	TGTGCCAGCAGTTGGGAAGGCCGGGGGGCTGGGGCCAACGTCCTGACTTTC
once	TRBV12-3/TRBV12-4	TRBD1	TRBJ1-3	CASSLPWTGDLHF	TGTGCCAGCAGTTTACCCTGGACAGGGGACTTGCATTTT
NA	TRBV5-4	NA	TRBJ1-4	CASSSYVTNEKLFF	TGTGCCAGCAGCTCGTATGTAACTAATGAAAAACTGTTTTTT
NA	TRBV9	NA	TRBJ1-5	CASSAFVDSNQPQHF	TGTGCCAGCAGCGCGTTCGTAGATAGCAATCAGCCCCAGCATTTT
NA	TRBV5-1	NA	TRBJ1-1	CASSLEGGTEAFF	TGCGCCAGCAGCTTGGAAGGGGGGACTGAAGCTTTCTTT
NA	TRBV5-4	NA	TRBJ1-1	CASSTGRNTEAFF	TGTGCCAGCAGTACCGGGCGGAACACTGAAGCTTTCTTT
NA	TRBV11-2	NA	TRBJ2-5	CASSSMGGSWSQETQYF	TGTGCCAGCAGCTCAATGGGGGGATCCTGGAGCCAAGAGACCCAGTACTTC